This T cell receptor (beta chain) was retrieved from a study of blood T cell repertoires in COVID-19. The wider study: From the United States, Italy and Spain came samples of acute and convalescent COVID-19.

The assay was immunoSEQ multiplex PCR, and TCRdb's table has in-frame clones only and misses some. Of about 140,000 clones in the sample, 75% to 85% are singletons; the top ten hold around 3.2%. The CDR3 has 12 amino acids. With 3 bases removed from V and 7 bases from J, the gap between germline ends came to 10 bases. The chain joins TRBV12-3 or TRBV12-4 to TRBJ2-7; D is uncertain. Sequencing was performed on peripheral blood. This clonotype was obtained from a man aged 50 or older with acute or convalescent COVID-19. The CDR3 spells CASSFDKWEQYF. The DNA of the CDR3 is TGTGCCAGCAGTTTCGACAAGTGGGAGCAGTACTTC.